Listed here are 2 T cell receptor beta chains from one sample, sequenced in a study of cytomegalovirus exposure and HLA in healthy donors. The PCR was carried out with 60 Vbeta primers and 13 Jbeta primers. Measured with immunoSEQ multiplex PCR; TCRdb has only the in-frame clones, and not every one. The sample contains over 100,000 clones, 55% to 65% of which appear only once. Sequenced material: PBMCs. These receptor sequences come from a man aged 35-49 years in good health and CMV-seropositive.

This clone has more than one count but fewer than ten. The J gene is TRBJ2-5, the V gene TRBV29-1, with TRBD2 matching over 7 bases. The CDR3 runs to 13 residues. J gave up 2 bases and V 4 bases, and 4 bases lay outside the gene matches. Germline V gene lookup returns CDR1 SQVTM and CDR2 ANQGSEA. CDR3: CSVVAAGQETQYF. The CDR3 bases are TGCAGCGTTGTGGCAGCGGGACAAGAGACCCAGTACTTC.

The chain uses TRBV11-3 and TRBJ1-1; D might be TRBD1 (6 bases). Germline lookup yields CDR1 SGHNT and CDR2 YENEEA. The germline V and J ends were trimmed by 5 bases and 3 bases, with 13 bases remaining between them. This CDR3 spans 14 amino acids. The CDR3 bases are TGTGCCAGCAGCACGAGGCAGGGGTACACTGAAGCTTTCTTT. It is translated as CASSTRQGYTEAFF.